The clone carrying this T cell receptor beta chain occurred a few times. This sample was taken from a study of OX40 agonist ivuxolimab in advanced cancers. Baseline, cycle 4 day 1, and cycle 7 day 1 were the blood sampling points. Clones were read by immunoSEQ multiplex PCR, and TCRdb kept only the in-frame ones, dropping some. The table records 75,000 to 95,000 clones, around 86% of them present only once. With 3 bases clipped from V and 0 bases from J, the junction kept 8 bases outside the gene matches. This CDR3 is built from 18 residues. CDR1 and CDR2 (germline): SGHTA, FQGNSA. The starting material was CD4+ or CD8+ T cells sorted from blood, obtained in a trial of the OX40 agonist ivuxolimab. This receptor was identified in an adult with an advanced solid tumor such as melanoma, head and neck, liver or kidney cancer. This sequence joins TRBV7-2 and TRBJ2-7; TRBD2 matches at 13 bases. As DNA, the CDR3 is TGTGCCAGCAGCTTCAAGACTAGCGGGGGGAAAAGCTCCTACGAGCAGTACTTC. Translating gives CASSFKTSGGKSSYEQYF.